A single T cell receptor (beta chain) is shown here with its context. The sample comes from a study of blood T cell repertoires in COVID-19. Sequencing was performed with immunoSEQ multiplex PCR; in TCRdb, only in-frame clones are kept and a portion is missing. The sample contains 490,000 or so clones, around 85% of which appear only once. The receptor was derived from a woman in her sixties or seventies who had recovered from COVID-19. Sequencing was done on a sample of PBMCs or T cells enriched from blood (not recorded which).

This CDR3 reads CASSLGTGGQPQHF. The DNA of the CDR3 is TGTGCCAGCAGCTTGGGGACAGGTGGTCAGCCCCAGCATTTT. V gene TRBV5-6 combines with J gene TRBJ1-5, with TRBD1 identical over 7 bases. The CDR3 extends over 14 amino acids. Germline CDR1 and CDR2: SGHDT and YYEEEE. Trimming removed 0 bases from V and 6 bases from J; junction bases left unmatched: 3. Using reference TRBV5-6 and TRBJ1-5 for the parts outside the CDR3, the full variable domain is DAGVTQSPTHLIKTRGQQVTLRCSPKSGHDTVSWYQQALGQGPQFIFQYYEEEERQRGNFPDRFSGHQFPNYSSELNVNALLLGDSALYLCASSLGTGGQPQHFGDGTRLSIL.